The T cell receptor (beta chain) under discussion was sequenced for a study of OX40 agonist ivuxolimab in advanced cancers. Across the whole study: Prior anti-PD-1, anti-PD-L1 or anti-CTLA-4 therapy did not bar entry, and more than 35% had some.

The ends lost 5 bases at V and 2 bases at J; junction bases unmatched: 8. The germline gives CDR1 SGHNT, CDR2 YYREEE (reference sequence). This CDR3 is built from 15 residues. Sequencing used immunoSEQ multiplex PCR; TCRdb keeps in-frame clones, though not all of them. The repertoire has about 100,000 clones, less than 95% of them found once; the top ten carry about 1.5%. About this clone: Antigen unknown.

Study results and limitations: Undetermined was the antigen specificity of the expanded peripheral T cells. Both CD4+ and CD8+ T cell populations in blood had undergone clonal expansion by week 6 at 0.1 to 3.0 mg/kg.

The receptor comes from an adult with an advanced solid tumor such as melanoma, head and neck, liver or kidney cancer. The sample was CD4+ or CD8+ T cells sorted from blood, taken in a trial of the OX40 agonist ivuxolimab. The genes are TRBV5-4 and TRBJ2-7, with 9 bases matching TRBD2. In nucleotides, the CDR3 is TGTGCCAGCAGTCTTAAGCGGGAGGCTACCTACGAGCAGTACTTC. This translates into CASSLKREATYEQYF.